This T cell receptor (beta chain) was sequenced in a study of T cell repertoires in cytomegalovirus infection. TCRdb re-called the reads with MiXCR, one entry per CDR3 protein. The profile shows hundreds of thousands of distinct CDR3 sequences, about a sixth of them singletons. A word on this clonotype: Its antigen is undetermined.

Trimming removed 6 bases at V and 6 bases at J, with 8 bases between. CDR1 is SEHNR and CDR2 is FQNEAQ in the germline V gene (reference sequence). The CDR3 totals 12 residues. General study points: Summed public TCR beta family frequency identified CMV carriers bearing the relevant HLA.

The chain has TRBV7-9 and TRBJ2-2; D unresolved. The sequencing sample was made of PBMCs. The receptor's source is a human donor in good health (CMV status not recorded). Some clones in this sample may be carry-over from other donors' samples. CDR3: CASSQVSGELFF. The CDR3 region has the DNA TGTGCCAGCAGTCAGGTATCCGGGGAGCTGTTTTTT.